The clone carrying this T cell receptor (beta chain) has a handful of counts. Its antigen is as yet unknown. An expansion of CD8+CD57+ cells by flow cytometry had been shown in patients chosen for sequencing. Looked up from germline, CDR1 is LGHNT and CDR2 is FRNRAP. The CDR3 extends over 17 amino acids. Trimming pared 1 base from V and 5 bases from J, leaving 17 bases between. This specimen comes from a study of CD8+CD57+ T cells in acquired aplastic anemia. Turning to the study itself: Sorted CD4+ plus CD8+ cells gave DNA averaging roughly 3 ug. Study-level findings and limits: Patients and controls were found to share 25 to 35 CD8+ CDR3 sequences. No significant difference in CD8+ Simpson's diversity was found between patients and controls.

Genomic DNA served as template for TCR beta VDJ and CDR3 profiling. TCRdb analysed the reads with MiXCR anew, one entry per CDR3 protein. The sample consists of roughly 290,000 distinct CDR3 sequences, under 65% of them appearing once. This chain links TRBV12-5 with TRBJ2-2; perhaps TRBD2 as D (5 bases). This TCR derives from a human donor with aplastic anemia. The sequencing sample was made of sorted CD4+, CD8+, or CD8+CD57+ T cells (not recorded which) from PBMCs. The CDR3 DNA is TGTGCTAGTGGTTTGGACCCCGCTGAGGGTCCGACCGGGGAGCTGTTTTTT. It translates to CASGLDPAEGPTGELFF.